A selection of T cell receptor beta chains follows, all from one sample in a study of T-cell memory formation after mild COVID-19. Using its own MiXCR run on the 5' RACE reads, TCRdb lists one record per CDR3 protein. Of 140,000 or so distinct CDR3 sequences listed, 15% to 20% are singletons. The sample was PBMCs or a T cell subset sorted from them (not recorded which). The receptors shown here come from an adult woman who had mild COVID-19 (a few samples of this study predate the infection). Cell type and time point are not known. CDR3s leave out the opening cysteine and the closing phenylalanine or tryptophan.

cdr3_length: 9
v_call: TRBV2
j_call: TRBJ1-2
cdr3_aa: ATTGEGGYT

cdr3_length: 12
v_call: TRBV25-1
j_call: TRBJ2-5
cdr3_aa: ASSEIADARTQY

cdr3_length: 11
v_call: TRBV20-1
j_call: TRBJ2-7
cdr3_aa: SASPGGGSEQY

cdr3_length: 13
v_call: TRBV24-1
j_call: TRBJ2-1
cdr3_aa: ATSDGDSRHNEQF

cdr3_length: 13
v_call: TRBV5-4
j_call: TRBJ2-1
cdr3_aa: ASSSPGQLGNEQF

cdr3_length: 10
v_call: TRBV3-1
j_call: TRBJ2-7
cdr3_aa: ASSPVGYEQY

cdr3_length: 14
v_call: TRBV9
j_call: TRBJ2-3
cdr3_aa: ASSGLTSGVSDTQY

cdr3_length: 14
v_call: TRBV9
j_call: TRBJ1-6
cdr3_aa: ASSSDRGSYNSPLH

cdr3_length: 10
v_call: TRBV6-6
j_call: TRBJ1-1
cdr3_aa: ASIRSITEAF

cdr3_length: 12
v_call: TRBV6-5
j_call: TRBJ2-7
cdr3_aa: ASSVRHGFYEQY

cdr3_length: 13
v_call: TRBV5-1
j_call: TRBJ2-1
cdr3_aa: ASSISTSGNNEQF

cdr3_length: 10
v_call: TRBV7-9
j_call: TRBJ2-1
cdr3_aa: ASSYRAGAQF

cdr3_length: 10
v_call: TRBV7-9
j_call: TRBJ1-2
cdr3_aa: ASSPGQGGYT

cdr3_length: 14
v_call: TRBV18
j_call: TRBJ2-7
cdr3_aa: ASSPISGQVVREQY

cdr3_length: 11
v_call: TRBV29-1
j_call: TRBJ1-1
cdr3_aa: SAGTGSDTEAF

cdr3_length: 12
v_call: TRBV10-3
j_call: TRBJ2-7
cdr3_aa: AISDLAGGYEQY

cdr3_length: 11
v_call: TRBV30
j_call: TRBJ1-1
cdr3_aa: AWRTGLVSEAF

cdr3_length: 14
v_call: TRBV6-5
j_call: TRBJ1-4
cdr3_aa: ASSYSRRTPNEKLF

cdr3_length: 10
v_call: TRBV9
j_call: TRBJ2-2
cdr3_aa: ASSQHTGELF

cdr3_length: 16
v_call: TRBV7-6
j_call: TRBJ2-2
cdr3_aa: ASSLDGRLAGDTGELF

cdr3_length: 13
v_call: TRBV5-1
j_call: TRBJ2-7
cdr3_aa: ASSGYFGDSYEQY

cdr3_length: 11
v_call: TRBV5-1
j_call: TRBJ2-2
cdr3_aa: ASSPGGTGELF

cdr3_length: 13
v_call: TRBV3-1
j_call: TRBJ2-7
cdr3_aa: ASSQGKGGYYEQY

cdr3_length: 13
v_call: TRBV7-3
j_call: TRBJ2-3
cdr3_aa: ASSFGGRNTDTQY

cdr3_length: 11
v_call: TRBV7-9
j_call: TRBJ2-2
cdr3_aa: ASSFSSPSPWI

cdr3_length: 19
v_call: TRBV12-5
j_call: TRBJ2-2
cdr3_aa: ASGLTPPAGIAGGLPGELF

cdr3_length: 13
v_call: TRBV29-1
j_call: TRBJ1-2
cdr3_aa: SVAGQGPSGYGYT

cdr3_length: 12
v_call: TRBV6-5
j_call: TRBJ2-1
cdr3_aa: ASSKGLADNEQF

cdr3_length: 12
v_call: TRBV15
j_call: TRBJ2-7
cdr3_aa: ATSSVRRVYEQY

cdr3_length: 11
v_call: TRBV27
j_call: TRBJ2-1
cdr3_aa: ASSSSGRNEQF

cdr3_length: 10
v_call: TRBV20-1
j_call: TRBJ2-4
cdr3_aa: GASSQGNIQY

cdr3_length: 11
v_call: TRBV3-1
j_call: TRBJ1-1
cdr3_aa: ASSQVGVTEAF

cdr3_length: 15
v_call: TRBV9
j_call: TRBJ2-7
cdr3_aa: ASSPTGSGPRSDEQY

cdr3_length: 13
v_call: TRBV4-3
j_call: TRBJ2-2
cdr3_aa: ASSQVGFGTGELF

cdr3_length: 13
v_call: TRBV4-1
j_call: TRBJ1-1
cdr3_aa: ASTRVGSRNTEAF

cdr3_length: 12
v_call: TRBV5-1
j_call: TRBJ2-7
cdr3_aa: ASSSPGQTYEQY

cdr3_length: 14
v_call: TRBV5-1
j_call: TRBJ2-5
cdr3_aa: ASGRGLSDGQETQY

cdr3_length: 10
v_call: TRBV12-3/TRBV12-4
j_call: TRBJ2-7
cdr3_aa: ASSLSRVEQY

cdr3_length: 13
v_call: TRBV5-1
j_call: TRBJ2-3
cdr3_aa: ASSLDRPGGDTQY

cdr3_length: 11
v_call: TRBV30
j_call: TRBJ2-7
cdr3_aa: AWSLARTYEQY

cdr3_length: 16
v_call: TRBV12-3/TRBV12-4
j_call: TRBJ2-2
cdr3_aa: ASSFWGGGVRNTGELF

cdr3_length: 15
v_call: TRBV12-3/TRBV12-4
j_call: TRBJ2-1
cdr3_aa: ASSWSLATGSYNEQF

cdr3_length: 13
v_call: TRBV5-1
j_call: TRBJ2-3
cdr3_aa: ASSSAAGALDTQY

cdr3_length: 11
v_call: TRBV5-1
j_call: TRBJ1-2
cdr3_aa: ASSSQGAGGYT

cdr3_length: 11
v_call: TRBV12-3/TRBV12-4
j_call: TRBJ2-3
cdr3_aa: ASSLQGADTQY

cdr3_length: 10
v_call: TRBV30
j_call: TRBJ2-7
cdr3_aa: AWSEQGGEQY

cdr3_length: 13
v_call: TRBV6-5
j_call: TRBJ2-1
cdr3_aa: ASSATGLAGGEQF